These 29 T cell receptor beta chains were all obtained from the same sample, sequenced in a study of control samples from healthy donors and cancer patients. Profiled with immunoSEQ multiplex PCR; TCRdb holds only in-frame clones, not every one. Counted here are 95,000 to 100,000 clones, roughly four fifths occurring once; the ten biggest clones make up roughly 2%. Sequencing used blood. The source is a man between 60 and 75 years old in good health.

The V and J genes are TRBV7-9 and TRBJ2-7; D gene ambiguous. This CDR3 is 15 amino acids long. Trimming cost V 5 bases and J 0 bases, with 14 bases left between them. Germline assignment: CDR1 SEHNR and CDR2 FQNEAQ (reference sequence). The CDR3 coding sequence is TGTGCCAGCAGCCTAGAGGCCGAACCCTCCTACGAGCAGTACTTC. It is translated as CASSLEAEPSYEQYF.

The rearrangement links TRBV6-5 to TRBJ1-4, with 7 bases lining up with TRBD1. The CDR3 has 14 residues. After removal of 7 bases from V and 4 bases from J, the junction contained 6 bases not matched to a gene. Germline V CDR1 and CDR2: MNHEY, SVGAGI. CDR3 sequence: CASKGDSNNEKLFF. The CDR3 DNA reads TGTGCCAGCAAAGGGGACAGCAATAATGAAAAACTGTTTTTT.

This chain uses TRBV6-1 with TRBJ1-5; maybe TRBD1 (5 bases). From germline, CDR1 is MNHNS and CDR2 SASEGT. V was shortened by 0 bases and J by 0 bases, with 6 bases between the two germline ends. The CDR3 runs 15 residues. DNA of the CDR3: TGTGCCAGCAGTGAAGCCGGGGGTAGCAATCAGCCCCAGCATTTT. It yields the protein CASSEAGGSNQPQHF.

The gene calls are TRBV4-1 and TRBJ2-1; 7 nucleotides match TRBD2. CDR1 is MGHRA and CDR2 is YSYEKL in the germline V gene. CDR3 size: 16 residues. V dropped 1 base and J dropped 3; count of bases not matched to a gene: 6. In nucleotides, the CDR3 is TGCGCCAGCAGCCAAGTTTCGGGAGGAATCTACAATGAGCAGTTCTTC. It specifies CASSQVSGGIYNEQFF.

V gene TRBV5-4 combines with J gene TRBJ2-5; 7 nucleotides agree with TRBD1. The CDR3 covers 15 residues. From germline, CDR1 is SGHNT and CDR2 YYREEE (reference sequence). V shed 3 bases and J 5 bases; nucleotides not matched to a gene: 10. CDR3 nucleotides: TGTGCCAGCAGCTGGGTGACAGGGCCGGGCGAGACCCAGTACTTC. This encodes CASSWVTGPGETQYF.

This chain uses TRBV3-1 (or the pseudogene TRBV3-2) with TRBJ1-5; D is unclear. The germline CDR1 and CDR2 sequences are LGHDT and YNNKEL (reference sequence). Between the trimmed V and J ends, which lost 1 base and 3 bases, there was a span of 4 bases. The CDR3 sequence is 13 residues long. CDR3 region: CASSQGYNQPQHF. CDR3 sequence (DNA): TGTGCCAGCAGCCAAGGTTACAATCAGCCCCAGCATTTT.

The chain has TRBV6-1 and TRBJ1-3; D not certain. The germline V and J ends were trimmed by 3 bases and 1 base, with 7 bases remaining between them. This CDR3 region has 14 residues. Germline V gene data show CDR1 as MNHNS and CDR2 as SASEGT. CDR3 protein: CASSDGVSGNTIYF. The CDR3 DNA is TGTGCCAGCAGTGACGGGGTATCTGGAAACACCATATATTTT.

The chain uses TRBV18 and TRBJ2-7, with 7 positions matching TRBD1. This CDR3 contains 14 residues. The germline V gene has CDR1 KGHSH and CDR2 LQKENI. V shed 3 bases, J shed 5 bases, and the junction held 7 bases outside the gene matches. The CDR3: CASSPLTGDNEQYF. CDR3 DNA sequence: TGTGCCAGCTCACCTCTTACAGGGGATAACGAGCAGTACTTC.

This rearrangement joins TRBV19 to TRBJ1-4; 9 nucleotides match TRBD1. In germline, CDR1 is LNHDA, CDR2 SQIVND (reference sequence). CDR3 size: 17 residues. J gave up 4 bases and V 5 bases, and 11 bases lay outside the gene matches. The CDR3 sequence: CASSPQPGQGSNEKLFF. The CDR3 nucleotides read TGTGCCAGTAGTCCCCAACCGGGACAGGGAAGTAATGAAAAACTGTTTTTT.

The chain couples TRBV9 to TRBJ2-3; no clear D. Germline CDR1 SGDLS, CDR2 YYNGEE. Trimming removed 2 bases from V and 6 bases from J, with 10 bases in between. CDR3 length: 13 residues. The CDR3 is CASSVRSSDTQYF. In DNA form, the CDR3 reads TGTGCCAGCAGCGTTCGCTCTTCGGATACGCAGTATTTT.

This clone was seen once. The V gene is TRBV27, the J gene TRBJ2-2; D is perhaps TRBD2 (6 bases). With 6 bases removed from V and 0 bases from J, the gap between germline ends came to 17 bases. CDR3 length equals 17 residues. In germline, CDR1 is MNHEY, CDR2 SMNVEV (reference sequence). In DNA, the CDR3 is TGTGCCAGCAGATTGGGGGGACCGCTAGCGAACACCGGGGAGCTGTTTTTT. This codes for CASRLGGPLANTGELFF.

The V and J genes are TRBV7-3 and TRBJ2-3; a weak D match, TRBD2 (6 bases). CDR3 length equals 20 residues. CDR1 is SGHTA and CDR2 is FQGTGA in the germline V gene. The V end lost 4 bases, the J end lost 6 bases, and 32 bases lay between the germline ends. The CDR3 DNA is TGTGCCAGCAGCTCCTACCTCTCCTTCGGGACGTCGGGAGCCTCTGATACGCAGTATTTT. Its translation is CASSSYLSFGTSGASDTQYF. Based on the CDR3 plus reference TRBV7-3 and TRBJ2-3, the full variable domain is GAGVSQTPSNKVTEKGKYVELRCDPISGHTALYWYRQSLGQGPEFLIYFQGTGAADDSGLPNDRFFAVRPEGSVSTLKIQRTERGDSAVYLCASSSYLSFGTSGASDTQYFGPGTRLTVL.

CDR3 amino acids: CASSEGDRSAGQYF. CDR3 in DNA: TGTGCCAGCAGTGAGGGGGACAGGTCGGCCGGGCAGTACTTC. This rearrangement joins TRBV27 to TRBJ2-7; 8 bases map to TRBD1. Germline trimming cut 5 bases from V and 9 bases from J; bases unmatched to any gene: 12. In germline, CDR1 is MNHEY, CDR2 SMNVEV (reference sequence). The length of the CDR3 is 14 residues.

This chain uses TRBV6-4 with TRBJ2-3; D unclear. V was trimmed by 4 bases and J by 2 bases, leaving 7 bases between them. The CDR3 totals 13 residues. Looked up from germline, CDR1 is MRHNA and CDR2 is SNTAGT. The CDR3 nucleotides are TGTGCCAGCAGTGCCCGGCCCACAGATACGCAGTATTTT. This translates into CASSARPTDTQYF.

Only one count was recorded for this clone. The chain joins TRBV27 to TRBJ1-2, with D perhaps matching TRBD1 (6 bases). This CDR3 region has 15 residues. Per germline, CDR1 MNHEY and CDR2 SMNVEV (reference sequence). V was clipped by 5 bases and J by 2 bases, with 15 bases between them. The CDR3, as DNA: TGTGCCAGCAGTCTAACCCTAACAGGGAACTATGGCTACACCTTC. Its translation: CASSLTLTGNYGYTF.

The chain recombines TRBV10-3 with TRBJ1-1; D not certain. Trimming stripped 0 bases from V and 0 bases from J, with 8 bases between. The CDR3 length is 15 residues. Germline V gene lookup returns CDR1 ENHRY and CDR2 SYGVKD. CDR3 DNA: TGTGCCATCAGTGAGTCAAGTTTGATGAACACTGAAGCTTTCTTT. It encodes CAISESSLMNTEAFF.

The chain carries TRBV7-3 and TRBJ2-6; D ambiguous. Germline V lookup: CDR1 SGHTA, CDR2 FQGTGA. V lost 6 bases and J lost 4, with 13 bases in between. The CDR3 spans 15 residues. The CDR3 region is CASRFVESGANVLTF. CDR3 DNA: TGTGCCAGCAGATTCGTTGAGTCCGGGGCCAACGTCCTGACTTTC.

The J gene is TRBJ2-2, the V gene TRBV6-6, with D possibly matching TRBD2 (5 bases). The CDR3 sequence is 12 residues long. Germline values: CDR1 MNHNY, CDR2 SVGAGI (reference sequence). The germline V and J ends were trimmed by 6 bases and 14 bases, with 16 bases remaining between them. DNA of the CDR3: TGTGCCAGCAGGGCGGACCTGGGAGAACTGTTTTTT. Translated: CASRADLGELFF.

The V and J genes are TRBV5-8 and TRBJ2-7; possible D gene TRBD1, 6 bases. The CDR3 loop spans 15 amino acids. V was clipped by 7 bases and J by 2 bases, with 19 bases between them. Germline-derived CDR1 and CDR2 are SGHTS and YDEGEE. The CDR3 nucleotides are TGTGCCAGCTTTCCCGGGACACCCAGGGCCTACGAGCAGTACTTC. Amino acid sequence: CASFPGTPRAYEQYF.

V usage is TRBV6-6 and J usage is TRBJ1-4; 10 bases agree with TRBD1. Looked up from germline, CDR1 is MNHNY and CDR2 is SVGAGI (reference sequence). V was pared by 7 bases and J by 8 bases, with 7 bases of the junction left unmatched. CDR3 length equals 14 residues. This CDR3 is CASKQGQGLEKLFF. CDR3 DNA: TGTGCCAGCAAACAGGGACAGGGGTTAGAAAAACTGTTTTTT.

The genes are TRBV25-1 and TRBJ1-1, with D perhaps matching TRBD1 (6 bases). The germline V gene encodes CDR1 MGHDK and CDR2 SYGVNS. V dropped 5 bases and J dropped 4 bases, with 8 bases sitting between them. The CDR3 consists of 12 residues. The CDR3 loop reads CASSQGGTEAFF. Written as DNA, the CDR3 is TGTGCCAGCAGTCAAGGGGGCACTGAAGCTTTCTTT.

The V and J genes are TRBV18 and TRBJ1-1, with 7 bases lining up with TRBD1. V shed 5 bases, J shed 4 bases, and the junction held 7 bases outside the gene matches. CDR1 is KGHSH, CDR2 LQKENI, per germline. The CDR3 loop spans 14 amino acids. CDR3 bases: TGTGCCAGCTCAGTGACAGGGATGGGCACTGAAGCTTTCTTT. This encodes CASSVTGMGTEAFF.

The count of this clone is one. The chain couples TRBV2 to TRBJ2-1; no definite D call. V was shortened by 6 bases and J by 16 bases, with 25 bases between the two germline ends. Looked up from germline, CDR1 is SNHLY and CDR2 is FYNNEI. CDR3 length: 14 residues. CDR3 in amino acids: CASRPDLYPEGSFF. The DNA for the CDR3 is TGTGCCAGCAGACCAGACCTCTATCCCGAAGGTTCTTTCTTC.

V gene TRBV19 combines with J gene TRBJ1-1; TRBD1 agrees at 7 bases. Trimming removed 6 bases from V and 4 bases from J; junction bases left unmatched: 5. The CDR3 is made up of 13 amino acids. CDR1 and CDR2 from the germline V gene are LNHDA and SQIVND (reference sequence). This CDR3 reads CASRTGPGTEAFF. CDR3 nucleotides: TGTGCCAGTAGGACAGGGCCGGGCACTGAAGCTTTCTTT.

CDR3 DNA: TGTGCCAGCAGCGGGCCCGGCTTCACAGATACGCAGTATTTT. It encodes CASSGPGFTDTQYF. The chain is built from TRBV28 and TRBJ2-3; no reliable D call. Trimming left V 6 bases short and J 2 bases short, with 12 bases between. Germline V gives CDR1 MDHEN, CDR2 SYDVKM. The CDR3 has 14 amino acids.

This clone was picked up a small number of times. This chain connects TRBV30 to TRBJ2-3; D could derive from TRBD1 or TRBD2 (11 bases each). The V end was cut by 2 bases, the J end by 2 bases, with 35 bases between. Germline CDR1 is GTSNPN and CDR2 is SVGIG (reference sequence). The CDR3 extends over 22 amino acids. CDR3 DNA sequence: TGTGCCTGGAGTCCCGGGACAGGGGGATGGGGTTTGACTAGCGGGGACACAGATACGCAGTATTTT. It specifies CAWSPGTGGWGLTSGDTDTQYF.

V usage is TRBV4-1 and J usage is TRBJ2-5, with D unclear. Germline loops: CDR1 MGHRA, CDR2 YSYEKL. Trimming cost V 1 base and J 10 bases, with 13 bases left between them. CDR3 length equals 13 residues. The CDR3 sequence: CASSQGRISNQYF. The CDR3 DNA sequence: TGCGCCAGCAGCCAAGGGCGGATAAGCAACCAGTACTTC.

The rearrangement links TRBV30 to TRBJ1-2; a weak D match, TRBD1 (5 bases). There are 14 residues in the CDR3. V was clipped by 1 base and J by 7 bases, with 16 bases between them. Germline V gene lookup returns CDR1 GTSNPN and CDR2 SVGIG (reference sequence). CDR3 residues: CAWSALEGWRGYTF. In nucleotides, the CDR3 is TGTGCCTGGAGTGCGTTGGAGGGGTGGCGTGGCTACACCTTC.

The DNA for the CDR3 is TGTGCCAGCTCCAGGGGACTAGCGGGGCTCACAGATACGCAGTATTTT. Its translation is CASSRGLAGLTDTQYF. The chain links TRBV18 to TRBJ2-3; 13 positions match TRBD2. The germline gives CDR1 KGHSH, CDR2 LQKENI. This CDR3 region has 16 residues. The V and J ends lost 6 bases and 2 bases, in that order; junction bases with no gene match: 5.